These 30 T cell receptor beta chains originate from one sample sequenced in a study of T cell changes during pregnancy in multiple sclerosis. Data came from immunoSEQ multiplex PCR; TCRdb stores just in-frame clones and leaves some out. Of around 52,000 clones listed, roughly 89% are singletons. Sequences were obtained from peripheral blood from another person, used as feeder cells. These TCRs come from a human donor whose cells served as feeder cells for cultures in a pregnancy study.

This clone was seen more than once but under ten times. The gene calls are TRBV2 and TRBJ1-2; 7 bases map to TRBD1. Per germline, CDR1 SNHLY and CDR2 FYNNEI. The CDR3 covers 14 residues. V shed 3 bases and J 4 bases; nucleotides not matched to a gene: 5. CDR3 in amino acids: CASSDLPGGYGYTF. The CDR3, as DNA: TGTGCCAGCAGTGATCTCCCAGGGGGCTATGGCTACACCTTC.

This chain uses TRBV7-8 with TRBJ2-3; the D call may be TRBD1 or TRBD2 (6 bases each). The germline V gene encodes CDR1 SGHVS and CDR2 FQNEAQ. This CDR3 has 16 amino acids. V was shortened by 5 bases and J by 2 bases, with 17 bases between the two germline ends. CDR3 residues: CASSKGGPGHTDTQYF. DNA for the CDR3: TGTGCCAGCAGCAAAGGAGGGCCGGGACACACAGATACGCAGTATTTT.

The chain recombines TRBV5-6 with TRBJ2-1; TRBD2 matches 11 bases. This CDR3 is built from 16 residues. Looked up from germline, CDR1 is SGHDT and CDR2 is YYEEEE. V was clipped by 0 bases and J by 8 bases; unmatched bases: 7. CDR3 residues: CASSLGLAGGRDEQFF. The DNA for the CDR3 is TGTGCCAGCAGCTTGGGGCTAGCGGGAGGTAGGGATGAGCAGTTCTTC.

The gene calls are TRBV5-1 and TRBJ1-2, with D possibly being TRBD1 (5 bases). V gave up 0 bases and J gave up 8 bases, with 11 bases separating them. CDR3 length: 13 residues. Germline V gene lookup returns CDR1 SGHRS and CDR2 YFSETQ. The CDR3 DNA reads as TGCGCCAGCAGCTTGGGGGACTCCGGGGGCTACACCTTC. Protein sequence: CASSLGDSGGYTF.

This chain uses TRBV6-5 with TRBJ2-1; D not resolved. Germline CDR1 reads MNHEY; CDR2 reads SVGAGI. The V end was cut by 0 bases, the J end by 5 bases, with 5 bases between. The CDR3 consists of 13 residues. The CDR3 loop is CASSYSSNNEQFF. CDR3 in DNA: TGTGCCAGCAGTTACTCCTCGAACAATGAGCAGTTCTTC.

The chain uses TRBV12-5 and TRBJ1-1, with D hard to call. The CDR3 spans 16 residues. V was trimmed by 6 bases and J by 1 base, leaving 18 bases between them. Germline V gives CDR1 LGHNT, CDR2 FRNRAP. CDR3 coding DNA: TGTGCTAGTGGCCCAGGTATAGGTGGTACGAACACTGAAGCTTTCTTT. This translates into CASGPGIGGTNTEAFF.

This chain joins TRBV19 and TRBJ1-5, with a tentative D call TRBD1 (6 bases). Between the trimmed V and J ends, which lost 3 bases and 3 bases, there was a span of 9 bases. Germline lookup yields CDR1 LNHDA and CDR2 SQIVND (reference sequence). The CDR3 has 14 amino acids. The CDR3 protein is CASSIRTVNQPQHF. CDR3 coding DNA: TGTGCCAGTAGTATTAGGACAGTCAATCAGCCCCAGCATTTT.

The V and J genes are TRBV4-1 and TRBJ2-1; D might be TRBD2 (5 bases). Germline lookup yields CDR1 MGHRA and CDR2 YSYEKL. The CDR3 has 18 residues. The V end lost 0 bases, the J end lost 6 bases, and 21 bases lay between the germline ends. CDR3 in amino acids: CASSQEVGLMLALNEQFF. CDR3 coding DNA: TGCGCCAGCAGCCAAGAAGTCGGGTTGATGCTAGCACTCAATGAGCAGTTCTTC.

This clone was seen a handful of times. This rearrangement joins TRBV29-1 to TRBJ1-2; TRBD1 matches at 7 bases. V shed 7 bases, J shed 4 bases, and the junction held 9 bases outside the gene matches. The CDR3 runs 13 residues. Germline lookup yields CDR1 SQVTM and CDR2 ANQGSEA. CDR3 sequence reads: CSGGTGAPYGYTF. CDR3 DNA sequence: TGCAGCGGGGGAACAGGGGCACCCTATGGCTACACCTTC.

The genes are TRBV5-1 and TRBJ2-5; D is possibly TRBD1 (5 bases). V was cut by 0 bases and J by 4 bases, with 16 bases left in between. The CDR3 runs to 16 residues. Germline V lookup: CDR1 SGHRS, CDR2 YFSETQ. The CDR3 is CASSLAGHKASETQYF. CDR3 DNA sequence: TGCGCCAGCAGCTTGGCTGGACACAAGGCATCAGAGACCCAGTACTTC.

This chain joins TRBV28 and TRBJ2-7; TRBD2 might be the D (6 bases). Germline V gene data show CDR1 as MDHEN and CDR2 as SYDVKM. Between the trimmed V and J ends, which lost 7 bases and 7 bases, there was a span of 20 bases. CDR3 length equals 14 residues. CDR3: CASKRDFNIGEQYF. DNA of the CDR3: TGTGCCAGCAAGAGGGACTTCAATATCGGGGAGCAGTACTTC.

J is TRBJ1-3 and V is TRBV10-3, with D perhaps matching TRBD1 (5 bases). Germline V gives CDR1 ENHRY, CDR2 SYGVKD. Trimming pared 3 bases from V and 0 bases from J, leaving 9 bases between. The CDR3 has 15 residues. CDR3 loop: CAISDGAASGNTIYF. The DNA for the CDR3 is TGTGCCATCAGTGACGGGGCAGCCTCTGGAAACACCATATATTTT.

The chain employs TRBV28 and TRBJ1-1; D is ambiguous. The CDR3 has 11 residues. Trimming shortened V by 3 bases and J by 7 bases, and 6 bases separated the two germline ends. The V gene's germline CDR1 is MDHEN and CDR2 SYDVKM. The CDR3: CASSFGLEAFF. CDR3 nucleotide sequence: TGTGCCAGCAGTTTTGGCCTTGAAGCTTTCTTT.

The CDR3 is CASSQGDRGGEQYF. In nucleotides, the CDR3 is TGTGCCAGCAGCCAAGGGGACAGGGGAGGCGAGCAGTACTTC. The chain couples TRBV4-2 to TRBJ2-7; 10 bases align to TRBD1. The V gene's germline CDR1 is LGHNA and CDR2 YNFKEQ. V dropped 1 base and J dropped 6; count of bases not matched to a gene: 3. There are 14 residues in the CDR3.

V usage is TRBV19 and J usage is TRBJ2-7; D is perhaps TRBD2 (5 bases). Germline assignment: CDR1 LNHDA and CDR2 SQIVND (reference sequence). V was pared by 5 bases and J by 7 bases, with 21 bases between. The CDR3 runs to 15 residues. The CDR3 sequence: CASSPNPRTGSEQYF. The CDR3 region has the DNA TGTGCCAGTAGTCCCAACCCTCGGACGGGGAGTGAGCAGTACTTC. The complete variable domain, with remaining parts taken from reference TRBV19 and TRBJ2-7, reads DGGITQSPKYLFRKEGQNVTLSCEQNLNHDAMYWYRQDPGQGLRLIYYSQIVNDFQKGDIAEGYSVSREKKESFPLTVTSAQKNPTAFYLCASSPNPRTGSEQYFGPGTRLTVT.

V is TRBV6-6 and J is TRBJ2-1; 7 nucleotides match TRBD1. There are 14 residues in the CDR3. The V and J ends lost 5 bases and 8 bases, in that order; junction bases with no gene match: 9. Germline assignment: CDR1 MNHNY and CDR2 SVGAGI (reference sequence). The CDR3 here is CASSTTTGPDEQFF. The CDR3 coding sequence is TGTGCCAGCAGTACCACGACAGGGCCGGATGAGCAGTTCTTC.

This clone is a singleton in its sample. V gene TRBV20-1 combines with J gene TRBJ2-3; D is unresolved. The CDR3 is 11 residues long. Germline CDR1 DFQATT, CDR2 SNEGSKA (reference sequence). The CDR3 DNA reads as TGCAGCCCGGGCCCCACAGATACGCAGTATTTT. Translated, it gives CSPGPTDTQYF.

The V gene is TRBV5-1, the J gene TRBJ2-3; 11 bases line up with TRBD2. This CDR3 has 16 residues. The junction had 7 bases not matched to a gene; V was cut back by 4 bases and J by 3 bases. Germline values: CDR1 SGHRS, CDR2 YFSETQ. CDR3 region: CASSAHLAGGTDTQYF. The DNA for the CDR3 is TGCGCCAGCAGCGCCCATCTAGCGGGAGGTACAGATACGCAGTATTTT.

The rearrangement links TRBV2 to TRBJ2-6; possible D gene TRBD1, 5 bases. Germline V gene data show CDR1 as SNHLY and CDR2 as FYNNEI. The CDR3 has 14 residues. The V and J ends lost 3 bases and 4 bases respectively, with 7 bases between them. The CDR3 DNA reads TGTGCCAGCAGTGACAGGGCGGGGGCCAACGTCCTGACTTTC. It yields the protein CASSDRAGANVLTF.

The CDR3 coding sequence is TGTGCCACCAGCAGAGATCGGGGTCCCTACGAGCAGTACTTC. It translates to CATSRDRGPYEQYF. The chain joins TRBV15 to TRBJ2-7; the D gene is possibly TRBD2 (5 bases). Germline CDR1 LNHNV, CDR2 YYDKDF (reference sequence). Trimming took off 0 bases at V and 2 bases at J, with 8 bases between the two ends. CDR3 length equals 14 residues.

This clone appeared once. The CDR3 is CASSPSPGRDYGYTF. CDR3 nucleotides: TGTGCCAGCTCACCGAGCCCGGGACGGGACTATGGCTACACCTTC. This chain joins TRBV18 and TRBJ1-2; D might be TRBD1 (5 bases). CDR3 length: 15 amino acids. V gave up 3 bases and J gave up 3 bases, with 14 bases separating them. Germline lookup yields CDR1 KGHSH and CDR2 LQKENI.

The CDR3 bases are TGTGCCAGCAGTCTAAGGGGGACAGGTGGTGAGCCCCAGCATTTT. Protein product: CASSLRGTGGEPQHF. The V call is TRBV27, the J call TRBJ1-5; 8 bases match TRBD1. The trim removed 5 bases at V and 8 bases at J, leaving 11 bases unmatched. The germline CDR1 and CDR2 sequences are MNHEY and SMNVEV (reference sequence). This CDR3 region has 15 residues.

The chain links TRBV28 to TRBJ1-1; possibly TRBD1 for D (5 bases). The V end lost 1 base, the J end lost 6 bases, and 12 bases lay between the germline ends. Germline assignment: CDR1 MDHEN and CDR2 SYDVKM. There are 14 residues in the CDR3. The CDR3 DNA reads as TGTGCCAGCAGTTTATCGAACAGGAGAGCTGAAGCTTTCTTT. Protein: CASSLSNRRAEAFF.

This clone appeared a single time. Its ends do not fully match the called genes, so a read error is possible. This chain connects TRBV7-9 to TRBJ1-1; D remains unclear. CDR1 is SEHNR, CDR2 FQNEAQ, per germline (reference sequence). CDR3 length equals 10 residues. CDR3 bases: TGTGCCAGCAGCCGCACAACCCGGGTCTTT. Translated: CASSRTTRVF.

The chain uses TRBV19 and TRBJ2-5; possibly TRBD1 for D (7 bases). The CDR3 has 12 residues. Germline V gives CDR1 LNHDA, CDR2 SQIVND (reference sequence). Trimming took off 6 bases at V and 5 bases at J, with 10 bases between the two ends. CDR3 DNA sequence: TGTGCCAGTAGCCCAGGGGGGGAGACCCAGTACTTC. It translates to CASSPGGETQYF.

The gene calls are TRBV7-9 and TRBJ2-5, with D tentatively TRBD1 (6 bases). The CDR3 is 14 residues long. Germline assignment: CDR1 SEHNR and CDR2 FQNEAQ (reference sequence). The ends were cut back, 5 bases at V and 1 base at J, with 11 bases in the middle. The CDR3 here is CASSPTGIQETQYF. CDR3 nucleotide sequence: TGTGCCAGCAGCCCGACAGGAATCCAAGAGACCCAGTACTTC.

This chain links TRBV5-1 with TRBJ2-7, with D possibly being TRBD1 or TRBD2 (5 bases each). Looked up from germline, CDR1 is SGHRS and CDR2 is YFSETQ. V was clipped by 1 base and J by 7 bases, with 18 bases between them. This CDR3 has 15 amino acids. CDR3 nucleotide sequence: TGCGCCAGCAGCTTGATCCCTGACCGGGGCGATGAGCAGTACTTC. Translation: CASSLIPDRGDEQYF.

The chain employs TRBV21-1 and TRBJ2-5; TRBD2 is the table's D call, not checked against the DNA. TRBV21-1 is designated a pseudogene. The CDR3 runs to 13 residues. For the CDR3, the DNA is TGTGCCAGCAGCACTCACAGGGAGGGGACCCAGTACTTC. It yields the protein CASSTHREGTQYF.

A single count supports this clone. The chain employs TRBV5-6 and TRBJ2-7; D gene uncertain. The V end was cut by 4 bases, the J end by 6 bases, with 14 bases between. Germline CDR1 reads SGHDT; CDR2 reads YYEEEE. This CDR3 is 13 amino acids long. In nucleotides, the CDR3 is TGTGCCAGCAGCGGATTGCGGACGGGCGAGCAGTACTTC. Its translation: CASSGLRTGEQYF.

The rearrangement uses TRBV10-3 and TRBJ2-3; 8 bases fit TRBD1. The CDR3 loop spans 14 amino acids. Germline-derived CDR1 and CDR2 are ENHRY and SYGVKD. After removal of 7 bases from V and 5 bases from J, the junction contained 8 bases not matched to a gene. The CDR3: CAIMGQGARDTQYF. The CDR3 DNA reads as TGTGCCATCATGGGGCAGGGGGCTCGAGATACGCAGTATTTT.